This record looks at one T cell receptor (beta chain) sequence and its context. Germline V CDR1 and CDR2: SGHRS, YFSETQ. This CDR3 contains 13 residues. The ends were cut back, 2 bases at V and 5 bases at J, with 8 bases in the middle. These data originate in a study of blood T cell repertoires in COVID-19. Study as a whole: Specimens from acute and convalescent COVID-19 originated in the United States, Italy and Spain. PBMCs, B-cell-depleted T cells, or T cells were the source of the cDNA or gDNA that made up the material.

Original processing methods: It was from reference gene primer amplification that nucleated cell counts were estimated. Using immunoSEQ multiplex PCR, the repertoire was profiled, and TCRdb retains in-frame clones only, with some absent. For V, J and clone size, that table is used; D and trimming come from the DNA. The data show about 180,000 clones, roughly four fifths seen once. V usage is TRBV5-1 and J usage is TRBJ2-1; perhaps TRBD2 as D (6 bases). The sample was peripheral blood. The sequence came from a human donor in a cohort sampled during active COVID-19. DNA of the CDR3: TGCGCCAGCAGCTTTGGGGGGAACAATGAGCAGTTCTTC. Protein sequence: CASSFGGNNEQFF. Combining the CDR3 with reference TRBV5-1 and TRBJ2-1 gives the whole variable domain KAGVTQTPRYLIKTRGQQVTLSCSPISGHRSVSWYQQTPGQGLQFLFEYFSETQRNKGNFPGRFSGRQFSNSRSEMNVSTLELGDSALYLCASSFGGNNEQFFGPGTRLTVL.